This T cell receptor (beta chain) was observed in a study of T cells in women clearing cervical HPV infection. Study details: Case blood drawn at lesion detection; control blood after infection cleared. Study-level findings and limits: Controls had more TRBV6-7 (approximately 0.16%) than cases (about 0.11%). It is unknown whether associations predate infection; no effector/memory or HPV-specific sorting.

In germline, CDR1 is LNHDA, CDR2 SQIVND (reference sequence). Trimming removed 9 bases from V and 5 bases from J; junction bases left unmatched: 8. The CDR3 is made up of 14 amino acids. Cervical HPV DNA detected by MY09/MY11 PCR, typed by dot-blot. About this clone itself: Antigen unknown. The read ends 3 residues before the CDR3 terminus; that terminus is restored from the germline J gene.

Assay: immunoSEQ multiplex PCR; the TCRdb copy retains only in-frame clones and omits some. The sample features tens of thousands of clones, with roughly 16% in its top ten. The chain couples TRBV19 to TRBJ2-2; 8 nucleotides line up with TRBD1. Sequenced input: blood buffy coat. This TCR was recovered from a woman aged 18-70 years with a cervical HPV16 infection that either progressed to CIN3+ or cleared (not recorded which). CDR3 DNA, as far as it was read: TGTGCCAGCGAGGACAGGGCGAGTACCGGGGAG. Its protein is CASEDRASTGE. From start to end, the CDR3 is CASEDRASTGELFF.